Listed here are 24 T cell receptor beta chains from one sample, sequenced in a study of blood T cell repertoires in COVID-19 (dated by TCRdb to the early 2020s). Library construction relied on the immunoSEQ multiplex PCR assay. Imported from immuneACCESS, the table was reduced by TCRdb to in-frame sequences with V and J called. These copies leave out some clones; in studies compared against another copy, an unresolved V gene accounts for under half, and the cause of the remainder is not known. The table for this sample lists approximately 280,000 clones; about 90% of them were counted only once. The biggest ten clones account for less than 2% of the sample. The sequenced sample was PBMCs or T cells enriched from blood (not recorded which). These receptor sequences come from a woman aged 60-75 years who had recovered from COVID-19.

The rearrangement joins TRBV10-3 to TRBJ2-2; tentative D call: TRBD2 (5 bases). V lost 4 bases to trimming and J lost 1 base, with 10 bases between them. Germline values: CDR1 ENHRY, CDR2 SYGVKD. The CDR3 is 15 residues long. The CDR3: CAISVASMNTGELFF. In nucleotides, the CDR3 is TGTGCCATCAGTGTGGCTAGCATGAACACCGGGGAGCTGTTTTTT.

The chain carries TRBV6-5 and TRBJ1-1; a possible D gene is TRBD1 (5 bases). This CDR3 region has 12 residues. V was clipped by 2 bases and J by 7 bases, with 8 bases between them. Germline assignment: CDR1 MNHEY and CDR2 SVGAGI. This chain's CDR3 is CASSYGGSEAFF. The CDR3 bases are TGTGCCAGCAGTTACGGGGGGAGTGAAGCTTTCTTT.

The V gene is TRBV5-5, the J gene TRBJ2-6, with 8 nucleotides matching TRBD1. The junction had 4 bases not matched to a gene; V was cut back by 2 bases and J by 0 bases. The CDR3 is made up of 17 amino acids. The germline CDR1 and CDR2 sequences are SGHKS and YYEKEE (reference sequence). The DNA of the CDR3 is TGTGCCAGCAGCTTTAGCACAGGGGGCTCTGGGGCCAACGTCCTGACTTTC. Translating gives CASSFSTGGSGANVLTF.

The chain carries TRBV5-4 and TRBJ2-2, with TRBD2 as a possible D gene (6 bases). Germline-derived CDR1 and CDR2 are SGHNT and YYREEE (reference sequence). With 0 bases removed from V and 2 bases from J, the gap between germline ends came to 11 bases. The CDR3 is 16 residues long. CDR3 sequence reads: CASSLVVGTNTGELFF. The CDR3 DNA reads as TGTGCCAGCAGCTTGGTGGTAGGGACTAACACCGGGGAGCTGTTTTTT.

The chain joins TRBV29-1 to TRBJ2-7; 8 nucleotides agree with TRBD1. There are 11 residues in the CDR3. Trimming cost V 7 bases and J 4 bases; bases outside gene matches: 3. Germline lookup yields CDR1 SQVTM and CDR2 ANQGSEA. In DNA form, the CDR3 reads TGCAGCGGGGGACAGGATTACGAGCAGTACTTC. Translated: CSGGQDYEQYF.

The chain couples TRBV12-3 or TRBV12-4 to TRBJ1-6; the D is unclear. CDR3 length equals 13 residues. Trimming removed 6 bases from V and 3 bases from J, with 6 bases in between. The CDR3 DNA reads as TGTGCCAGCAGCCGGGACTATAATTCACCCCTCCACTTT. This translates into CASSRDYNSPLHF.

This chain links TRBV4-1 with TRBJ2-7; D ambiguous. Deletions cut 2 bases from V and 3 bases from J, with 14 bases between. Germline lookup yields CDR1 MGHRA and CDR2 YSYEKL. The length of the CDR3 is 15 residues. CDR3 loop: CASSQPAAAGYEQYF. The CDR3 DNA follows: TGCGCCAGCAGCCAACCCGCCGCAGCAGGCTACGAGCAGTACTTC.

In its sample, this clone was seen once. The CDR3 loop reads CASSLAREGSRETQYF. The CDR3 nucleotides read TGTGCCAGCAGCTTAGCAAGGGAGGGGAGTCGAGAGACCCAGTACTTC. The chain recombines TRBV11-3 with TRBJ2-5, with 7 bases that match TRBD2. The CDR3 extends over 16 amino acids. The J segment lost 4 bases and the V segment lost 1 base, leaving 9 bases of the junction unmatched. Germline V CDR1 and CDR2: SGHNT, YENEEA.

Note on this clone: The junction shows a germline mismatch at one end, possibly a read error. This chain joins TRBV5-1 and TRBJ2-1; 7 positions agree with TRBD2. Germline lookup yields CDR1 SGHRS and CDR2 YFSETQ. This CDR3 has 16 amino acids. The CDR3 here is CASSLALAGSKRGLVF. In DNA, the CDR3 is TGCGCCAGCAGCTTGGCGTTAGCGGGCTCGAAGAGGGGTCTTGTCTTC. The complete variable domain, with remaining parts taken from reference TRBV5-1 and TRBJ2-1, reads KAGVTQTPRYLIKTRGQQVTLSCSPISGHRSVSWYQQTPGQGLQFLFEYFSETQRNKGNFPGRFSGRQFSNSRSEMNVSTLELGDSALYLCASSLALAGSKRGLVFGPGTRLTVL.

The chain's CDR3 is CASSLAASGDVRGFF. Here the CDR3 DNA reads TGCGCCAGCAGCTTGGCGGCTAGCGGGGATGTACGGGGGTTCTTC. This chain connects TRBV5-1 to TRBJ2-1, with 9 bases matching TRBD2. Germline V lookup: CDR1 SGHRS, CDR2 YFSETQ. The length of the CDR3 is 15 residues. With V trimmed by 0 bases and J by 15 bases, 13 bases remained unmatched.

The chain carries TRBV2 and TRBJ1-2, with D perhaps matching TRBD1 (5 bases). The V end was cut by 5 bases, the J end by 7 bases, with 17 bases between. CDR3 length: 14 amino acids. Germline values: CDR1 SNHLY, CDR2 FYNNEI. For the CDR3, the DNA is TGTGCCAGCAGTCCCCGGGGGGGGGAGGGTGGCTACACCTTC. Its translation is CASSPRGGEGGYTF.

The table lists this clone with a count of one. V is TRBV5-1 and J is TRBJ2-3; TRBD2 agrees at 7 bases. J gave up 2 bases and V 4 bases, and 10 bases lay outside the gene matches. Germline CDR1 reads SGHRS; CDR2 reads YFSETQ. This CDR3 contains 16 residues. The DNA of the CDR3 is TGCGCCAGCAGCCTAGGAAGAGCGGGGCCCACAGATACGCAGTATTTT. Translated, it gives CASSLGRAGPTDTQYF.

The chain couples TRBV1 to TRBJ2-1; the table's TRBD2 call for D was not verified on the DNA. TRBV1 is designated a pseudogene. CDR3 length: 20 residues. CDR3 amino acids: CTSSQDRASGRRSSYNEQFF. The CDR3 DNA follows: TGCACCAGCAGCCAAGATAGGGCTAGCGGGAGGAGGAGCTCCTACAATGAGCAGTTCTTC.

In its sample, this clone was seen once. The chain employs TRBV7-8 and TRBJ1-1, with D perhaps matching TRBD1 (6 bases). V was pared by 5 bases and J by 6 bases, with 10 bases between. The CDR3 consists of 12 residues. Looked up from germline, CDR1 is SGHVS and CDR2 is FQNEAQ. In DNA, the CDR3 is TGTGCCAGCAGCCCATGGACAGCTGAAGCTTTCTTT. Translation: CASSPWTAEAFF.

This chain connects TRBV19 to TRBJ1-2, with D perhaps TRBD1 (5 bases). Germline CDR1 is LNHDA and CDR2 is SQIVND (reference sequence). This CDR3 spans 15 amino acids. The V end was cut by 10 bases, the J end by 0 bases, with 18 bases between. Here the CDR3 reads CATKKQQVANYGYTF. In DNA, the CDR3 is TGTGCCACTAAAAAGCAACAGGTAGCTAACTATGGCTACACCTTC.

The chain couples TRBV6-5 to TRBJ1-1; 9 nucleotides align to TRBD1. The CDR3 covers 14 residues. After removal of 8 bases from V and 4 bases from J, the junction contained 8 bases not matched to a gene. The germline gives CDR1 MNHEY, CDR2 SVGAGI. As DNA, the CDR3 is TGTGCCAGCTGGACAGGGGCCGCAGGCACTGAAGCTTTCTTT. It encodes CASWTGAAGTEAFF.

The rearrangement uses TRBV27 and TRBJ1-5; 9 bases map to TRBD1. The germline gives CDR1 MNHEY, CDR2 SMNVEV (reference sequence). The CDR3 runs 14 residues. Germline trimming cut 6 bases from V and 5 bases from J; bases unmatched to any gene: 5. The CDR3 reads CASRPGQGHQPQHF. The DNA of the CDR3 is TGTGCCAGCAGGCCGGGACAGGGCCATCAGCCCCAGCATTTT.

The chain has TRBV29-1 and TRBJ2-1, with TRBD2 identical over 7 bases. The CDR3 loop spans 15 amino acids. Germline CDR1 reads SQVTM; CDR2 reads ANQGSEA. Germline trimming cut 4 bases from V and 0 bases from J; bases unmatched to any gene: 6. Here the CDR3 DNA reads TGCAGCGTTGTGGGGCCGGGGGGCTCCTACAATGAGCAGTTCTTC. Translated: CSVVGPGGSYNEQFF.

CDR3 DNA sequence: TGTGCCAGCAGCCCCATGAGGGACACTGAAGCTTTCTTT. This codes for CASSPMRDTEAFF. The chain uses TRBV3-1 (or the pseudogene TRBV3-2) and TRBJ1-1; no reliable D call. Trimming pared 4 bases from V and 3 bases from J, leaving 9 bases between. There are 13 residues in the CDR3. Looked up from germline, CDR1 is LGHDT and CDR2 is YNNKEL (reference sequence).

The chain couples TRBV11-2 to TRBJ2-2, with 7 bases identical to TRBD2. Losses at the gene ends were 1 base for V and 9 bases for J; bases not matched to a gene: 14. The CDR3 spans 17 residues. The germline V gene has CDR1 SGHAT and CDR2 FQNNGV. CDR3 residues: CASSLVGSSAGARELFF. The CDR3 coding sequence is TGTGCCAGCAGCTTAGTCGGGAGTTCGGCGGGAGCGCGGGAGCTGTTTTTT. Based on the CDR3 plus reference TRBV11-2 and TRBJ2-2, the full variable domain is EAGVAQSPRYKIIEKRQSVAFWCNPISGHATLYWYQQILGQGPKLLIQFQNNGVVDDSQLPKDRFSAERLKGVDSTLKIQPAKLEDSAVYLCASSLVGSSAGARELFFGEGSRLTVL.

DNA of the CDR3: TGCGCCAGCAGGTCTAGCGGGATTAGCTCCTACAATGAGCAGTTCTTC. This gives the protein CASRSSGISSYNEQFF. The V gene is TRBV5-1, the J gene TRBJ2-1; 9 bases are shared with TRBD2. The germline V gene encodes CDR1 SGHRS and CDR2 YFSETQ. The CDR3 has 16 residues. The trim removed 5 bases at V and 0 bases at J, leaving 6 bases unmatched.

The gene calls are TRBV18 and TRBJ1-1; perhaps TRBD1 as D (5 bases). Germline-derived CDR1 and CDR2 are KGHSH and LQKENI. The V and J ends lost 5 bases and 1 base respectively, with 11 bases between them. This CDR3 comprises 14 residues. DNA for the CDR3: TGTGCCAGCTCATCCGACAGAAGGAACACTGAAGCTTTCTTT. It translates to CASSSDRRNTEAFF.

The gene calls are TRBV2 and TRBJ2-7, with a possible D match to TRBD1 (6 bases). Trimming left V 5 bases short and J 3 bases short, with 11 bases between. There are 13 residues in the CDR3. Germline CDR1 reads SNHLY; CDR2 reads FYNNEI. The CDR3 is CASSFDRNYEQYF. As DNA, the CDR3 is TGTGCCAGCAGTTTCGACAGGAACTACGAGCAGTACTTC.

Only a few counts were recorded for this clone. The chain carries TRBV4-2 and TRBJ1-5, with unresolved D. Trimming shortened V by 0 bases and J by 7 bases, and 10 bases separated the two germline ends. The CDR3 has 14 residues. Per the germline V gene, CDR1 is LGHNA and CDR2 is YNFKEQ. The CDR3 reads CASSQDGGWQPQHF. For the CDR3, the DNA is TGTGCCAGCAGCCAAGATGGAGGGTGGCAGCCCCAGCATTTT.